These 25 T cell receptor beta chains were sequenced from one sample in a study of blood T cell repertoires in COVID-19. Using immunoSEQ multiplex PCR, the repertoire was profiled, and TCRdb retains in-frame clones only, with some absent. The profile shows 200,000 to 250,000 clones, roughly 80% of them singletons. Source material: peripheral blood. The source of these receptors is a woman in her 40s with active or convalescent COVID-19.

This rearrangement joins TRBV19 to TRBJ2-7; 10 positions agree with TRBD1. This CDR3 contains 15 residues. Germline loops: CDR1 LNHDA, CDR2 SQIVND (reference sequence). V trimming: 5 bases; J trimming: 2 bases; junction bases outside the gene matches: 6. The CDR3 loop reads CASSAGTGVAYEQYF. The DNA of the CDR3 is TGTGCCAGTAGTGCCGGGACAGGGGTTGCCTACGAGCAGTACTTC.

The rearrangement uses TRBV5-1 and TRBJ1-3; TRBD1 is a possible D gene (6 bases). Germline CDR1 is SGHRS and CDR2 is YFSETQ. The ends were cut back, 3 bases at V and 2 bases at J, with 9 bases in the middle. The CDR3 has 14 amino acids. CDR3 residues: CASSSGEAGNTIYF. CDR3 sequence (DNA): TGCGCCAGCAGCTCAGGGGAAGCTGGAAACACCATATATTTT.

This sequence joins TRBV2 and TRBJ1-5; no reliable D call. Trimming shortened V by 4 bases and J by 7 bases, and 8 bases separated the two germline ends. Germline assignment: CDR1 SNHLY and CDR2 FYNNEI. The CDR3 length is 12 residues. The CDR3 here is CASSVREQPQHF. CDR3 in DNA: TGTGCCAGCAGTGTTCGGGAACAGCCCCAGCATTTT.

The chain uses TRBV5-1 and TRBJ2-3; 7 positions agree with TRBD2. J lost 2 bases, V lost 4 bases, and 7 bases had no gene match. The CDR3 sequence is 15 residues long. Per the germline V gene, CDR1 is SGHRS and CDR2 is YFSETQ. The CDR3 is CASSLSGRFTDTQYF. The DNA of the CDR3 is TGCGCCAGCAGCCTTAGCGGGCGGTTCACAGATACGCAGTATTTT.

V usage is TRBV11-2 and J usage is TRBJ1-3, with 7 bases aligning to TRBD1. Trimming removed 1 base from V and 5 bases from J; junction bases left unmatched: 8. The CDR3 has 16 residues. The germline V gene encodes CDR1 SGHAT and CDR2 FQNNGV. CDR3 nucleotide sequence: TGTGCCAGCAGCTTAGTTGCTTCGACAGGGAGAAACACCATATATTTT. It encodes CASSLVASTGRNTIYF.

V gene TRBV29-1 combines with J gene TRBJ1-1; D is ambiguous. This CDR3 region has 12 residues. Per germline, CDR1 SQVTM and CDR2 ANQGSEA. V lost 6 bases and J lost 2, with 10 bases in between. The CDR3 loop is CSVRSSNTEAFF. CDR3 nucleotides: TGCAGCGTCCGGTCCTCTAACACTGAAGCTTTCTTT.

The V gene is TRBV11-2, the J gene TRBJ1-2; D is unclear. V lost 4 bases and J 8 bases, leaving 11 bases between the germline ends. Germline CDR1 SGHAT, CDR2 FQNNGV. This CDR3 has 12 amino acids. CDR3 residues: CASSSETFGYTF. In DNA, the CDR3 is TGTGCCAGCAGCTCTGAGACATTCGGCTACACCTTC.

The chain carries TRBV12-3 or TRBV12-4 and TRBJ1-2; D is possibly TRBD1 (6 bases). Trimming cost V 3 bases and J 6 bases, with 11 bases left between them. The CDR3 length is 13 residues. The CDR3 sequence is CASSFSQGHGYTF. The DNA for the CDR3 is TGTGCCAGCAGTTTTAGTCAGGGGCATGGCTACACCTTC.

Concerning this clone itself: Other DNA variants within this sample encode the same CDR3. This chain joins TRBV28 and TRBJ1-2; 11 positions match TRBD1. V was clipped by 3 bases and J by 4 bases; unmatched bases: 4. CDR3 length: 15 amino acids. The germline gives CDR1 MDHEN, CDR2 SYDVKM. CDR3 nucleotide sequence: TGTGCCAGCAGTTTGGGACAGGGGGTTGGCTATGGCTACACCTTC. Translated, it gives CASSLGQGVGYGYTF.

The chain combines TRBV19 with TRBJ2-1; TRBD1 agrees at 7 bases. Germline CDR1 and CDR2: LNHDA and SQIVND (reference sequence). V lost 3 bases, J lost 12 bases, and 11 bases stayed unmatched. This CDR3 spans 14 amino acids. CDR3 coding DNA: TGTGCCAGTAGTATCCGGGACAGTGCCCAAGGGCAGTTCTTC. It translates to CASSIRDSAQGQFF.

V and J are TRBV3-1 (or the pseudogene TRBV3-2) and TRBJ2-2; 8 bases align to TRBD2. The CDR3 extends over 17 amino acids. Germline V gene lookup returns CDR1 LGHDT and CDR2 YNNKEL (reference sequence). Losses at the gene ends were 4 bases for V and 3 bases for J; bases not matched to a gene: 10. The CDR3 spells CASSPLVTGGDTGELFF. CDR3 nucleotide sequence: TGTGCCAGCAGCCCCCTAGTGACGGGGGGGGACACCGGGGAGCTGTTTTTT.

The V gene is TRBV21-1, the J gene TRBJ2-7; the DNA was not used to check the table's D call, TRBD1. TRBV21-1 is a pseudogene segment. CDR3 length: 17 amino acids. The CDR3 is CASSPRGGTGATYEQYV. CDR3 nucleotides: TGTGCCAGCAGCCCGAGGGGCGGGACAGGGGCTACGTACGAGCAGTACGTC.

The chain employs TRBV3-1 (or the pseudogene TRBV3-2) and TRBJ1-1; D unresolved. V was cut by 4 bases and J by 4 bases, with 16 bases left in between. CDR1 and CDR2 from the germline V gene are LGHDT and YNNKEL (reference sequence). The CDR3 extends over 15 amino acids. The CDR3 nucleotides are TGTGCCAGCAGCCCGCAGACTGGGGAGGGCACTGAAGCTTTCTTT. Protein sequence: CASSPQTGEGTEAFF.

The rearrangement joins TRBV28 to TRBJ1-6, with D perhaps TRBD1 (6 bases). Germline CDR1 is MDHEN and CDR2 is SYDVKM. This CDR3 has 14 residues. V was clipped by 8 bases and J by 8 bases, with 16 bases between them. For the CDR3, the DNA is TGTGCCAGCTCCCTAGGGGGGGACTATTCACCCCTCCACTTT. The encoded protein is CASSLGGDYSPLHF.

This chain's CDR3 is CASSSPGQSPRNTEAFF. In DNA, the CDR3 is TGTGCCAGCAGTTCCCCGGGACAGTCGCCGAGGAACACTGAAGCTTTCTTT. This chain joins TRBV27 and TRBJ1-1; 7 bases agree with TRBD1. Germline CDR1 MNHEY, CDR2 SMNVEV (reference sequence). The CDR3 contains 17 residues. Trimming took 4 bases from V and 1 from J; bases not matched to a gene: 12.

This clone has a single count. The V and J genes are TRBV3-1 (or the pseudogene TRBV3-2) and TRBJ1-3, with TRBD1 as a possible D gene (5 bases). Trimming removed 4 bases at V and 9 bases at J, with 16 bases between. The CDR3 is made up of 14 amino acids. Germline loops: CDR1 LGHDT, CDR2 YNNKEL (reference sequence). The chain's CDR3 is CASSPPGGRGTIYF. CDR3 nucleotide sequence: TGTGCCAGCAGCCCCCCCGGGGGTAGAGGCACCATATATTTT.

In this sample, this clone turned up a few times. The chain has TRBV28 and TRBJ2-7, with TRBD2 as a possible D gene (6 bases). Germline V gene lookup returns CDR1 MDHEN and CDR2 SYDVKM. CDR3 length equals 14 residues. Trimming removed 5 bases at V and 2 bases at J, with 13 bases between. For the CDR3, the DNA is TGTGCCAGCAGTACCAACCGGGGGACCTACGAGCAGTACGTC. This codes for CASSTNRGTYEQYV.

The rearrangement uses TRBV18 and TRBJ1-5, with D possibly being TRBD1 (5 bases). Germline CDR1 and CDR2: KGHSH and LQKENI. V gave up 6 bases and J gave up 5 bases, with 8 bases separating them. CDR3 length: 12 residues. The CDR3 bases are TGTGCCAGCTCGCGGGGGGATCAGCCCCAGCATTTT. Protein product: CASSRGDQPQHF.

The chain combines TRBV4-1 with TRBJ2-1; 11 nucleotides align to TRBD2. The germline CDR1 and CDR2 sequences are MGHRA and YSYEKL. J was trimmed by 4 bases and V by 5 bases; bases with no gene match: 4. The length of the CDR3 is 15 residues. The CDR3 sequence is CASSEGLAVYNEQFF. The CDR3 region has the DNA TGCGCCAGCAGCGAGGGACTAGCGGTATACAATGAGCAGTTCTTC.

The V call is TRBV7-3, the J call TRBJ2-6; 8 nucleotides line up with TRBD1. Germline-derived CDR1 and CDR2 are SGHTA and FQGTGA. The CDR3 consists of 19 residues. With 5 bases clipped from V and 0 bases from J, the junction kept 12 bases outside the gene matches. The CDR3 loop is CASSPVRDRTRSGANVLTF. The CDR3 coding sequence is TGTGCCAGCAGCCCCGTCCGGGACAGGACCCGCTCTGGGGCCAACGTCCTGACTTTC.

The rearrangement uses TRBV27 and TRBJ1-2, with D perhaps matching TRBD1 (6 bases). Per germline, CDR1 MNHEY and CDR2 SMNVEV (reference sequence). The CDR3 extends over 14 amino acids. V dropped 5 bases and J dropped 1 base, with 11 bases sitting between them. Here the CDR3 DNA reads TGTGCCAGCAGTCGATTACAGGGTAACTATGGCTACACCTTC. Translation: CASSRLQGNYGYTF.

This clone was observed a few times. The chain links TRBV19 to TRBJ1-5, with a possible D match to TRBD1 (5 bases). Trimming shortened V by 6 bases and J by 6 bases, and 18 bases separated the two germline ends. CDR1 LNHDA and CDR2 SQIVND come from the germline V gene (reference sequence). The CDR3 has 15 residues. CDR3: CASSKAGGELQPQHF. CDR3 nucleotides: TGTGCCAGTAGCAAAGCCGGGGGGGAACTTCAGCCCCAGCATTTT.

The chain combines TRBV7-3 with TRBJ2-3, with a weak D call TRBD1 (6 bases). CDR1 and CDR2 (germline): SGHTA, FQGTGA. The germline V and J ends were trimmed by 5 bases and 4 bases, with 13 bases remaining between them. The CDR3 has 14 residues. The CDR3 DNA sequence: TGTGCCAGCAGCCCCGGACAGAGCTCAGATACGCAGTATTTT. The encoded protein is CASSPGQSSDTQYF.

The rearrangement joins TRBV28 to TRBJ1-1; 11 bases fit TRBD1. The CDR3 has 14 amino acids. Trimming took 7 bases from V and 5 from J; bases not matched to a gene: 6. CDR1 is MDHEN and CDR2 is SYDVKM in the germline V gene. The CDR3 region is CASKRTGGWTEAFF. The CDR3 bases are TGTGCCAGCAAAAGGACAGGGGGCTGGACTGAAGCTTTCTTT.

Comments on this clone: At one boundary the junction diverges from the germline segment, which might be a read error. The chain uses TRBV5-4 and TRBJ2-5; 12 nucleotides match TRBD1. There are 16 residues in the CDR3. Per germline, CDR1 SGHNT and CDR2 YYREEE (reference sequence). CDR3 DNA: TGTGCCAGCAGCTCACCGGGACAGGGGGCCCAAGGGACCCAGTACTTC. Its protein is CASSSPGQGAQGTQYF.